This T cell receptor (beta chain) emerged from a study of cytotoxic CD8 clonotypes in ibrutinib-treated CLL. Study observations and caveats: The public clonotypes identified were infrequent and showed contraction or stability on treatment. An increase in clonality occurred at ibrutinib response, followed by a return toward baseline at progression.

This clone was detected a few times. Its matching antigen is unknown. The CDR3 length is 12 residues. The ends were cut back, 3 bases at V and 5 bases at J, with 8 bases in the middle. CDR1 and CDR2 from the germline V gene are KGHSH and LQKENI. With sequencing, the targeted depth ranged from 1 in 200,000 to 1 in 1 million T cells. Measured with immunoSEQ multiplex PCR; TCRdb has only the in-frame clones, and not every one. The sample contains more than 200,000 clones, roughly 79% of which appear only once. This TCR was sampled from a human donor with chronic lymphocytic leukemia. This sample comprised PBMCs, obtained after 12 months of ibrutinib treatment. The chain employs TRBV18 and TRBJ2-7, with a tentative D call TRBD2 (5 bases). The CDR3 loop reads CASSPSGNEQYF. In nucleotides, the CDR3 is TGTGCCAGCTCACCCTCCGGGAACGAGCAGTACTTC. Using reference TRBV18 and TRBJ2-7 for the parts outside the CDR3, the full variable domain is NAGVMQNPRHLVRRRGQEARLRCSPMKGHSHVYWYRQLPEEGLKFMVYLQKENIIDESGMPKERFSAEFPKEGPSILRIQQVVRGDSAAYFCASSPSGNEQYFGPGTRLTVT.